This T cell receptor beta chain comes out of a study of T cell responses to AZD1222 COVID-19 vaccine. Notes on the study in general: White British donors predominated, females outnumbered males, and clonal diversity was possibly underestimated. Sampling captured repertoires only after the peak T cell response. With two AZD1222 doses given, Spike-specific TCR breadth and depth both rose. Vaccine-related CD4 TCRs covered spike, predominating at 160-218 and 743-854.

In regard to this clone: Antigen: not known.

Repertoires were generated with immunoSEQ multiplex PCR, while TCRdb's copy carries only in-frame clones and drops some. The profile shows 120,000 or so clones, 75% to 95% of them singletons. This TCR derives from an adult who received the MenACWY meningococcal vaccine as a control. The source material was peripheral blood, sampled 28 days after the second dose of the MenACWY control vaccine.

CDR3 nucleotides: TGTGCCAGCTCACCCGATGGCACGAAGAACACTGAAGCTTTCTTT. Translation gives CASSPDGTKNTEAFF. The rearrangement uses TRBV18 and TRBJ1-1, with D unresolved. CDR1 and CDR2 from the germline V gene are KGHSH and LQKENI. The CDR3 totals 15 residues. The V gene lost 3 bases and the J gene lost 1 base, with 12 bases spanning the gap.